The clone carrying this T cell receptor beta chain was detected a few times. Antigen specificity is unknown. Germline V lookup: CDR1 ENHRY, CDR2 SYGVKD. This CDR3 contains 12 residues. Trimming left V 6 bases short and J 2 bases short, with 7 bases between. The record originates from a study of T cells after yellow fever vaccination. TCRdb reprocessed the 5' RACE reads via MiXCR and lists one record per CDR3 protein. The repertoire consists of approximately 330,000 distinct CDR3 sequences, with over 4% occurring once and the leading ten covering around 23%. Whole-study results and caveats: The booster saw the reappearance of most primary-vaccination clones (about 95% CD4, about 88% CD8).

The source of this sequence is a young man who received the YFV17D yellow fever vaccine. The sample in question was PBMCs, obtained 5 days after the yellow fever booster vaccination. The chain combines TRBV10-3 with TRBJ1-2; D is uncertain. The CDR3 nucleotides read TGTGCCATCAGCCAGGAGAACTATGGCTACACCTTC. Amino acids: CAISQENYGYTF.